Detailed here is one T cell receptor beta chain. CDR1 and CDR2 (germline): MDHEN, SYDVKM. J lost 6 bases, V lost 5 bases, and 10 bases had no gene match. CDR3 length: 15 amino acids. These data come from a study of blood T cell repertoires in COVID-19. Profiled with immunoSEQ multiplex PCR; TCRdb holds only in-frame clones, not every one. Of roughly 290,000 clones listed, 75% to 90% were seen once; the top ten hold roughly 4%. Each participant's cohort was designated according to participant-reported clinical history. This clonotype was obtained from a woman in her thirties who had recovered from COVID-19. Specimen: PBMCs or T cells enriched from blood (not recorded which). The chain combines TRBV28 with TRBJ1-2, with TRBD1 matching over 9 bases. The CDR3 sequence is CASSTMGQGPNGYTF. The DNA for the CDR3 is TGTGCCAGCAGTACTATGGGACAGGGCCCCAATGGCTACACCTTC.